This TCR beta chain was retrieved from a study of human T cells and chemical hapten exposure. TCRdb itself ran the RACE reads through MiXCR, one entry per CDR3 protein. The data show fewer than 80,000 distinct CDR3 sequences, about 9.4% seen once. This clonotype was detected ten times or more. As to time point: patch test 2, 6 weeks after DPC sensitization. Treatment of the sample: therapeutic diphenylcyclopropenone sensitization with weekly scalp DPC. Germline V gives CDR1 MDHEN, CDR2 SYDVKM. This CDR3 spans 12 amino acids. Trimming removed 6 bases at V and 6 bases at J, with 10 bases between. Specimen: whole blood, collected in connection with sensitization to the hapten diphenylcyclopropenone (DPC). This rearrangement joins TRBV28 to TRBJ2-3; D is unclear. The sequence was collected from a woman aged 45-65 years with alopecia areata. Some clones in this sample may be carry-over from other donors' samples. The CDR3 protein is CASSLASDTQYF. In nucleotides, the CDR3 is TGTGCCAGCAGCCTGGCATCCGATACGCAGTATTTT. Based on the CDR3 plus reference TRBV28 and TRBJ2-3, the full variable domain is DVKVTQSSRYLVKRTGEKVFLECVQDMDHENMFWYRQDPGLGLRLIYFSYDVKMKEKGDIPEGYSVSREKKERFSLILESASTNQTSMYLCASSLASDTQYFGPGTRLTVL.